The clone carrying this T cell receptor beta chain was picked up a small number of times. The antigen remains unidentified. The sample belongs to a study of T-cell reconstitution after alpha-beta-depleted transplantation in children. Study outcomes and limitations: By about two months after transplant, alpha-beta T cells reportedly arose from several hundred graft clones that had expanded. Some patients owed their high day-60 TCRbeta diversity to surviving recipient T cells and thymic progenitors.

V lost 4 bases, J lost 6 bases, and 8 bases stayed unmatched. The germline V gene encodes CDR1 PRHDT and CDR2 FYEKMQ (reference sequence). The CDR3 totals 14 residues. Unique molecular identifiers were incorporated during preparation of the TCRbeta library. Using its own MiXCR run on the PCR reads, TCRdb lists one record per CDR3 protein. The sample lists over 200,000 distinct CDR3 sequences, approximately 19% occurring once. The J gene is TRBJ2-7, the V gene TRBV13; 8 nucleotides line up with TRBD2. The starting material was PBMCs, mostly from graft donor cells, obtained 360 days after TCRalphabeta/CD19-depleted stem cell transplant. The TCR sequence derives from a male patient between 2 and 10 years old who had a stem cell transplant for acute lymphoblastic leukemia, so the T cells may come from the graft donor. The CDR3 nucleotides are TGTGCCAGCAGCTCCTTAGCGGGGCGGCTCGAGCAGTACTTC. It translates to CASSSLAGRLEQYF.